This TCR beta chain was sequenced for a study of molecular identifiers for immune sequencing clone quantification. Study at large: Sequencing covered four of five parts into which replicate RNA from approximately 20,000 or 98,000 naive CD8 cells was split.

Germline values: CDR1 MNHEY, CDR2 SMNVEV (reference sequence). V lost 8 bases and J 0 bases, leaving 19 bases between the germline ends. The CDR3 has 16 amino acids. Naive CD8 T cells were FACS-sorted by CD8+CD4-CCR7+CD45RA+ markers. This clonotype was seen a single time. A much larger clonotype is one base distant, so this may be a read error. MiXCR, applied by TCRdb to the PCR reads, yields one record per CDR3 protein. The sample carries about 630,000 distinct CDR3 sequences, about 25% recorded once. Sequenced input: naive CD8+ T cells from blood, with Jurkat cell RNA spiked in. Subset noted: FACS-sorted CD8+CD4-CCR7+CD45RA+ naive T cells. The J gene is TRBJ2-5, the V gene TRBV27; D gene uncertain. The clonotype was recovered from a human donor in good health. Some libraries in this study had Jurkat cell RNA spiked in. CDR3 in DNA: TGTGCCAGCTCCCCGATCGGCGTAACGTACCAAGAGACCCAGTACTTC. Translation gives CASSPIGVTYQETQYF.